The 22 T cell receptor beta chains presented below share a single source sample, sequenced in a study of T-cell memory formation after mild COVID-19. A single record per CDR3 protein comes from TCRdb applying MiXCR to the 5' RACE reads. This table has almost 550,000 distinct CDR3 sequences, around 21% appearing once. Specimen: PBMCs or a T cell subset sorted from them (not recorded which). These receptors all come from an adult woman who had mild COVID-19 (a few samples of this study predate the infection). Cell type and time point are not known.

The J gene is TRBJ2-1, the V gene TRBV9; TRBD2 matches 10 bases. Germline values: CDR1 SGDLS, CDR2 YYNGEE. CDR3 length equals 17 residues. The J segment lost 5 bases and the V segment lost 3 bases, leaving 11 bases of the junction unmatched. The chain's CDR3 is CASSAPLSGRADNEQFF. DNA for the CDR3: TGTGCCAGCAGCGCTCCGCTCAGCGGGAGGGCTGACAATGAGCAGTTCTTC.

J is TRBJ2-7 and V is TRBV12-5, with 7 bases aligning to TRBD1. The CDR3 covers 14 residues. The germline V gene has CDR1 LGHNT and CDR2 FRNRAP. The junction had 5 bases not matched to a gene; V was cut back by 4 bases and J by 2 bases. As DNA, the CDR3 is TGTGCTAGTGGTTCCCCGGGACAGCCCTACGAGCAGTACTTC. This gives the protein CASGSPGQPYEQYF.

The CDR3 spells CSARLGQGAETQYF. Written as DNA, the CDR3 is TGCAGTGCTAGACTGGGACAGGGGGCAGAGACCCAGTACTTC. The gene calls are TRBV20-1 and TRBJ2-5; 12 bases fit TRBD1. The ends lost 2 bases at V and 4 bases at J; junction bases unmatched: 2. This CDR3 contains 14 residues. The germline gives CDR1 DFQATT, CDR2 SNEGSKA (reference sequence).

The gene calls are TRBV27 and TRBJ2-4; D not certain. Germline loops: CDR1 MNHEY, CDR2 SMNVEV (reference sequence). V was cut by 7 bases and J by 10 bases, with 20 bases left in between. The CDR3 is made up of 14 amino acids. Here the CDR3 reads CASILPGRTLIQYF. DNA of the CDR3: TGTGCCAGCATCCTACCCGGACGGACGTTAATTCAGTACTTC.

Only a few counts were recorded for this clonotype. The rearrangement links TRBV2 to TRBJ1-1, with D unclear. CDR3 length: 14 residues. Germline V CDR1 and CDR2: SNHLY, FYNNEI. The V end lost 2 bases, the J end lost 7 bases, and 14 bases lay between the germline ends. The CDR3 region has the DNA TGTGCCAGCAGTGAAAGTACACCTACAAGTGAAGCTTTCTTT. Translating it yields CASSESTPTSEAFF.

This clonotype turned up a few times. V gene TRBV7-2 combines with J gene TRBJ1-6, with D uncertain. Germline V gene sequence: CDR1 SGHTA, CDR2 FQGNSA. V was clipped by 6 bases and J by 5 bases, with 14 bases between them. This CDR3 has 15 amino acids. The CDR3 spells CASSPSGSNNSPLHF. CDR3 DNA sequence: TGTGCCAGCAGTCCTAGTGGTAGCAATAATTCACCCCTCCACTTT.

This clonotype was recorded a few times. The rearrangement uses TRBV21-1 and TRBJ1-5; TRBD1 is the table's D call and was not checked against the DNA. TRBV21-1 is reported as a pseudogene. There are 15 residues in the CDR3. The CDR3 DNA reads as TGTGCCAGCAGCCCCGGGGGGGTTGGCAATCAGCCCCAGCATTTT. The encoded protein is CASSPGGVGNQPQHF.

In this sample, this clonotype turned up a few times. The chain joins TRBV7-3 to TRBJ2-3, with D tentatively TRBD1 or TRBD2 (5 bases each). The CDR3 length is 15 residues. Germline CDR1 and CDR2: SGHTA and FQGTGA. V was pared by 3 bases and J by 4 bases, with 14 bases between. The CDR3 bases are TGTGCCAGCAGCTTCAACGGGGCCGGCCCAGATACGCAGTATTTT. Translating it yields CASSFNGAGPDTQYF. Variable domain in full (rest from reference TRBV7-3 and TRBJ2-3): GAGVSQTPSNKVTEKGKYVELRCDPISGHTALYWYRQSLGQGPEFLIYFQGTGAADDSGLPNDRFFAVRPEGSVSTLKIQRTERGDSAVYLCASSFNGAGPDTQYFGPGTRLTVL.

The rearrangement uses TRBV2 and TRBJ2-7, with D perhaps assigned TRBD1 or TRBD2 (5 bases each). Trimming shortened V by 7 bases and J by 1 base, and 11 bases separated the two germline ends. Germline CDR1 SNHLY, CDR2 FYNNEI. The CDR3 sequence is 13 residues long. The CDR3 region is CASKQDWSYEQYF. The CDR3 DNA sequence: TGTGCCAGCAAACAGGACTGGTCCTACGAGCAGTACTTC.

This chain links TRBV20-1 with TRBJ2-1; TRBD2 might be the D (6 bases). V lost 6 bases and J lost 3, with 18 bases in between. This CDR3 spans 15 amino acids. Germline V CDR1 and CDR2: DFQATT, SNEGSKA (reference sequence). The CDR3 loop is CSASRDSPFYNEQFF. In DNA, the CDR3 is TGCAGTGCCAGCCGGGACTCTCCGTTCTACAATGAGCAGTTCTTC.

This clonotype was seen more than once but under ten times. The rearrangement links TRBV24-1 to TRBJ1-5; D remains unclear. The CDR3 totals 16 residues. CDR1 and CDR2 from the germline V gene are KGHDR and SFDVKD. Trimming shortened V by 2 bases and J by 4 bases, and 14 bases separated the two germline ends. The CDR3 coding sequence is TGTGCCACCAGTGATTCGCCTTCGGGTGGTAATCAGCCCCAGCATTTT. This translates into CATSDSPSGGNQPQHF.

This clonotype appeared a single time. The chain links TRBV9 to TRBJ1-1, with 9 bases that match TRBD1. CDR3 length equals 15 residues. After removal of 4 bases from V and 6 bases from J, the junction contained 10 bases not matched to a gene. Germline-derived CDR1 and CDR2 are SGDLS and YYNGEE. In DNA form, the CDR3 reads TGTGCCAGCAGCCCGAGGGACAGGGCTTTCGCTGAAGCTTTCTTT. Its protein product is CASSPRDRAFAEAFF.

This clonotype was picked up a small number of times. The chain recombines TRBV18 with TRBJ2-7; D might be TRBD1 or TRBD2, each matching 6 bases. The V gene lost 3 bases and the J gene lost 3 bases, with 15 bases spanning the gap. The CDR3 length is 15 residues. CDR1 is KGHSH and CDR2 is LQKENI in the germline V gene. This CDR3 is CASSPLRGVDYEQYF. In DNA form, the CDR3 reads TGTGCCAGCTCACCTCTGAGGGGGGTCGACTACGAGCAGTACTTC.

This clonotype showed up just a few times. This chain joins TRBV12-3 or TRBV12-4 and TRBJ1-5; a weak D match, TRBD1 (6 bases). This CDR3 contains 12 residues. The V and J ends lost 3 bases and 15 bases respectively, with 15 bases between them. CDR3 DNA sequence: TGTGCCAGCAGTTTGAGGCCAGGGGTTTGGCATTTT. Its protein product is CASSLRPGVWHF.

This clonotype showed up just a few times. The genes are TRBV5-1 and TRBJ2-7, with 8 bases matching TRBD1. Trimming at V came to 4 bases and at J to 0 bases, leaving 6 bases not matched to a gene. In germline, CDR1 is SGHRS, CDR2 YFSETQ. The CDR3 totals 15 residues. The CDR3 loop reads CASSPPDRASYEQYF. CDR3 bases: TGCGCCAGCAGCCCCCCGGACAGGGCCTCCTACGAGCAGTACTTC.

This clonotype appeared many times. This CDR3 reads CSARVASGRTDTQYF. CDR3 nucleotide sequence: TGCAGTGCTAGAGTGGCTAGCGGGAGAACAGATACGCAGTATTTT. The J gene is TRBJ2-3, the V gene TRBV20-1, with 10 bases identical to TRBD2. J lost 3 bases, V lost 1 base, and 4 bases had no gene match. Germline lookup yields CDR1 DFQATT and CDR2 SNEGSKA (reference sequence). The CDR3 has 15 residues.

The chain has TRBV7-9 and TRBJ2-5, with D possibly being TRBD1 or TRBD2 (5 bases each). CDR1 SEHNR and CDR2 FQNEAQ come from the germline V gene (reference sequence). The CDR3 has 18 amino acids. Trimming pared 2 bases from V and 3 bases from J, leaving 22 bases between. The CDR3 spells CASSLFEFGIGGEETQYF. CDR3 DNA sequence: TGTGCCAGCAGCTTATTTGAATTCGGGATTGGGGGAGAAGAGACCCAGTACTTC.

The chain carries TRBV4-2 and TRBJ2-1, with 9 nucleotides matching TRBD2. Trimming removed 0 bases from V and 6 bases from J; junction bases left unmatched: 3. The germline gives CDR1 LGHNA, CDR2 YNFKEQ. The CDR3 sequence is 15 residues long. CDR3 nucleotide sequence: TGTGCCAGCAGCCAAGACTGGCGGGGGGGCAATGAGCAGTTCTTC. The encoded protein is CASSQDWRGGNEQFF.

This clonotype came up a few times. The V and J genes are TRBV7-2 and TRBJ2-7; 13 nucleotides align to TRBD2. J was trimmed by 0 bases and V by 4 bases; bases with no gene match: 6. The CDR3 totals 17 residues. Germline V lookup: CDR1 SGHTA, CDR2 FQGNSA. The CDR3 bases are TGTGCCAGCAGCTCGAAAAGGACTAGCGGGAGCTCCTACGAGCAGTACTTC. Translating it yields CASSSKRTSGSSYEQYF.

This clonotype showed up just a few times. The J gene is TRBJ1-5, the V gene TRBV29-1; a weak D match, TRBD1 (5 bases). Germline V gene data show CDR1 as SQVTM and CDR2 as ANQGSEA. The CDR3 runs to 12 residues. Trimming took off 6 bases at V and 3 bases at J, with 9 bases between the two ends. The CDR3 loop reads CSVRQPNQPQHF. The CDR3 nucleotides are TGCAGCGTCAGACAGCCCAATCAGCCCCAGCATTTT.

The rearrangement links TRBV19 to TRBJ2-3; TRBD2 agrees at 9 bases. CDR1 is LNHDA, CDR2 SQIVND, per germline (reference sequence). V shed 5 bases, J shed 2 bases, and the junction held 11 bases outside the gene matches. CDR3 length: 17 amino acids. CDR3 sequence (DNA): TGTGCCAGTAGTCTCCATAGCGGGAGATGGGACACAGATACGCAGTATTTT. Translation: CASSLHSGRWDTDTQYF.

The rearrangement joins TRBV7-6 to TRBJ2-1, with D perhaps matching TRBD2 (6 bases). The CDR3 runs 20 residues. Germline V gives CDR1 SGHVS, CDR2 FNYEAQ. V lost 4 bases and J lost 0, with 25 bases in between. CDR3 region: CASSSPRYAELGSSYNEQFF. In DNA form, the CDR3 reads TGTGCCAGCAGCTCCCCGCGCTACGCAGAACTCGGGAGCTCCTACAATGAGCAGTTCTTC.